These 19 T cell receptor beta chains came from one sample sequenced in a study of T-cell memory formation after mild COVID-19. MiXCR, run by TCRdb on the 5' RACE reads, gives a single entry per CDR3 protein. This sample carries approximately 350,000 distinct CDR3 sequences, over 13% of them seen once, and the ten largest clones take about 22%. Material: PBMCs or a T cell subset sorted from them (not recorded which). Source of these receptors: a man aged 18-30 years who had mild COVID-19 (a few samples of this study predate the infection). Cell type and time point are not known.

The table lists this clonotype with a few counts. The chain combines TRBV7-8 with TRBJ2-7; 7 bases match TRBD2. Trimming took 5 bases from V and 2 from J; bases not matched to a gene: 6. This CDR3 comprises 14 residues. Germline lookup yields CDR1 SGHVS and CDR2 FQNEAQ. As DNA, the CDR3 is TGTGCCAGCAGCCTTGGGCGGGGGACCTACGAGCAGTACTTC. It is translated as CASSLGRGTYEQYF. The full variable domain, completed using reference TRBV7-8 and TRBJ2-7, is GAGVSQSPRYKVAKRGQDVALRCDPISGHVSLFWYQQALGQGPEFLTYFQNEAQLDKSGLPSDRFFAERPEGSVSTLKIQRTQQEDSAVYLCASSLGRGTYEQYFGPGTRLTVT.

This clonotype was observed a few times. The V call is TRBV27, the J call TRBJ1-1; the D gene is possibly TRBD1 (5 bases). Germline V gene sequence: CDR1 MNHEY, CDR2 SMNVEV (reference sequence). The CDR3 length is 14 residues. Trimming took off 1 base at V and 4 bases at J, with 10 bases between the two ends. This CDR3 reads CASSLLRGGTEAFF. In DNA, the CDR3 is TGTGCCAGCAGTTTATTAAGGGGAGGCACTGAAGCTTTCTTT.

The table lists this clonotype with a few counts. The CDR3 bases are TGTGCCAGCAGGTGGGAGGGGGATGGCTACACCTTC. This sequence encodes CASRWEGDGYTF. The chain recombines TRBV12-3 or TRBV12-4 with TRBJ1-2; possible D gene TRBD1, 6 bases. The V and J ends lost 6 bases and 6 bases respectively, with 11 bases between them. The CDR3 consists of 12 residues.

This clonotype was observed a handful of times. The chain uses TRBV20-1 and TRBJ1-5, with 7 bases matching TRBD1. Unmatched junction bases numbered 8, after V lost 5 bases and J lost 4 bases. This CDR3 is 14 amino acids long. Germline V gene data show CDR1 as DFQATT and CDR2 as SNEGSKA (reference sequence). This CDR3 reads CSAGGQIINQPQHF. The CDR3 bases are TGCAGTGCTGGGGGACAGATTATTAATCAGCCCCAGCATTTT.

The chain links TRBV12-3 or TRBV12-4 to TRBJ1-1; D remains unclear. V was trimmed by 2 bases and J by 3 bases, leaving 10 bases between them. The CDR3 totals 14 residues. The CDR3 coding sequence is TGTGCCAGCAGTTTATCCGCGCCCCACACTGAAGCTTTCTTT. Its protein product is CASSLSAPHTEAFF.

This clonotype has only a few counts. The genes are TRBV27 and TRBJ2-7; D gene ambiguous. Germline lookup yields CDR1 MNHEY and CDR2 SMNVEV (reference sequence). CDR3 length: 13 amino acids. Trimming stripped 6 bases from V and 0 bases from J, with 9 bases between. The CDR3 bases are TGTGCCAGCAGGCCGAAGGGCTCCTACGAGCAGTACGTC. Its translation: CASRPKGSYEQYV.

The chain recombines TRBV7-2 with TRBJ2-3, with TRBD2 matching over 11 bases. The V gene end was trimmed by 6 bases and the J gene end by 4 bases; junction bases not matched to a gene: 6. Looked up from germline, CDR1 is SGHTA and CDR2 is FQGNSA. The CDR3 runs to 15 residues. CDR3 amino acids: CASRTKGLAADTQYF. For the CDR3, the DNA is TGTGCCAGCAGAACAAAGGGACTAGCGGCAGATACGCAGTATTTT.

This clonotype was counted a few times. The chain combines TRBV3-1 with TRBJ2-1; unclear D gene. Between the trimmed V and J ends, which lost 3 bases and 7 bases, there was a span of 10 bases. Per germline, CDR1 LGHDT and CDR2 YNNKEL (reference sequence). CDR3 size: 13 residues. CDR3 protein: CASSQSPENEQFF. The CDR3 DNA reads TGTGCCAGCAGCCAGTCTCCGGAAAATGAGCAGTTCTTC.

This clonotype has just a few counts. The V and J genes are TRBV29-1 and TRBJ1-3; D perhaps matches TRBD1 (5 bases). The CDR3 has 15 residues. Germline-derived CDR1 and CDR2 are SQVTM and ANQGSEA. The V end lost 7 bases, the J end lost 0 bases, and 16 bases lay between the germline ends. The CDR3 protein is CSAVGTLNSGNTIYF. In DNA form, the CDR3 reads TGCAGCGCCGTCGGGACCTTAAACTCTGGAAACACCATATATTTT.

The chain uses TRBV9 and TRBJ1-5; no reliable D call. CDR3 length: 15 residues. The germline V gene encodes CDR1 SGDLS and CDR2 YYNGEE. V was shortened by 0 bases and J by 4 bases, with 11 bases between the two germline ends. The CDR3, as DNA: TGTGCCAGCAGCGTAGGAGGGAATGGAAATCAGCCCCAGCATTTT. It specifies CASSVGGNGNQPQHF.

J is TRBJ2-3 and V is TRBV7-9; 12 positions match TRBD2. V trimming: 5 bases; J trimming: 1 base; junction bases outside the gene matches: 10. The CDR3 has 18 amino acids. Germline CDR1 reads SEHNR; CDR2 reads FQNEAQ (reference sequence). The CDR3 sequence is CASSPGGLAGSRTDTQYF. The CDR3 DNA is TGTGCCAGCAGCCCTGGCGGACTAGCGGGGTCCCGCACAGATACGCAGTATTTT.

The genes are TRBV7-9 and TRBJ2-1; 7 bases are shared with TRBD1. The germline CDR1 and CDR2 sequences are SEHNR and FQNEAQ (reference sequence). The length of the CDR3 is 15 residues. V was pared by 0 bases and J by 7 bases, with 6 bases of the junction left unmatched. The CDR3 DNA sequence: TGTGCCAGCAGCTTAGCCCAGGGACAGTATAATGAGCAGTTCTTC. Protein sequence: CASSLAQGQYNEQFF.

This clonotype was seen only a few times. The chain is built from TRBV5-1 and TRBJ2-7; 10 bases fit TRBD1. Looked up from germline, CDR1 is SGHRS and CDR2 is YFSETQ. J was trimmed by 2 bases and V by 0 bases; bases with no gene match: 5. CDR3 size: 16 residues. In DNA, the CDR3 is TGCGCCAGCAGCTTGGTTACCGGGACAGGGGCCTACGAGCAGTACTTC. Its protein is CASSLVTGTGAYEQYF.

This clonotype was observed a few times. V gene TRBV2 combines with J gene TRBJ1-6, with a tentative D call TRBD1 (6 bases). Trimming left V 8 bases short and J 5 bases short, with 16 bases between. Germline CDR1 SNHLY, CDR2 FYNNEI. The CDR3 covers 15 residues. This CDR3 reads CASGQQGFNNSPLHF. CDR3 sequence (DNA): TGTGCCAGCGGCCAACAGGGCTTTAATAATTCACCCCTCCACTTT.

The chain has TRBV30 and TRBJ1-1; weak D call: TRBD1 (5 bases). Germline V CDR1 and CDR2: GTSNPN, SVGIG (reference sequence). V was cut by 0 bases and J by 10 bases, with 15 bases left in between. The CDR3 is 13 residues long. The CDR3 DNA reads TGTGCCTGGAGTGTACGCGGGGGAATGGGAGCTTTCTTT. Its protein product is CAWSVRGGMGAFF.

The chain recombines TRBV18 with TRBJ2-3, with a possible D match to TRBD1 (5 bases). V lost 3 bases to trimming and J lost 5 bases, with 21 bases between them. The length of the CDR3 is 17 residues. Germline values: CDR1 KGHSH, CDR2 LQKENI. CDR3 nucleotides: TGTGCCAGCTCACCGGTCTCAGGGTCCTTGCTAGGAGATACGCAGTATTTT. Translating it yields CASSPVSGSLLGDTQYF.

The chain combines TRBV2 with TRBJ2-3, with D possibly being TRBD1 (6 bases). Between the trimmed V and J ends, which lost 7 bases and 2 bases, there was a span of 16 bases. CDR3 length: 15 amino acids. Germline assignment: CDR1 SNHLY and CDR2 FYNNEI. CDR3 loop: CASTGMGTITDTQYF. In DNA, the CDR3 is TGTGCCAGCACTGGAATGGGGACAATCACAGATACGCAGTATTTT. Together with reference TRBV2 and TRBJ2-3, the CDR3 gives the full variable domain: EPEVTQTPSHQVTQMGQEVILRCVPISNHLYFYWYRQILGQKVEFLVSFYNNEISEKSEIFDDQFSVERPDGSNFTLKIRSTKLEDSAMYFCASTGMGTITDTQYFGPGTRLTVL.

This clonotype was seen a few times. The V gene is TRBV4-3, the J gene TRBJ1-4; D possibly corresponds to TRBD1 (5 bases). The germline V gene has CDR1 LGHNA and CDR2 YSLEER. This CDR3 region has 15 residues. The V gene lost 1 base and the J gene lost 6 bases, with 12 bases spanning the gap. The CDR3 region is CASSQGPTDDEKLFF. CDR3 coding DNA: TGCGCCAGCAGCCAAGGCCCGACAGACGATGAAAAACTGTTTTTT.

Written as DNA, the CDR3 is TGTGCCAGCCAGGTTGGGCTCACGACCTACGAGCAGTACTTC. Encoded protein: CASQVGLTTYEQYF. The chain combines TRBV6-2 or TRBV6-3 with TRBJ2-7; no reliable D call. Trimming removed 8 bases at V and 2 bases at J, with 16 bases between. The CDR3 runs to 14 residues. Germline CDR1 reads MNHEY; CDR2 reads SVGEGT.